The source of this TCR beta chain is a study of blood T cells in healthy people across ages. Overall study context: T cells yielded about one barcoded beta molecule per two cells through template switching. Study-wide results and limits: A strong correlation was seen between TCR beta diversity and naive T cell percentage. Since the PBMCs were unsorted, naive and antigen-experienced cells could not be conclusively compared.

Alongside a J-beta primer mix, a sample-barcoded 5' primer served in a second PCR lasting roughly 6 to 11 cycles. MiXCR was run by TCRdb on the 5' RACE reads, yielding one entry per CDR3 protein. This sample has about 670,000 distinct CDR3 sequences; around 52% occur once, and the top ten carry approximately 13%. This clonotype was counted at least ten times. Its cognate antigen is unknown. Sequenced material: blood. The receptor was isolated from a woman of 80 years or more in good health.

CDR3 amino acids: CASSLGGQSSYNEQFF. The CDR3 DNA reads as TGCGCCAGCAGCTTGGGGGGACAGAGCTCCTACAATGAGCAGTTCTTC. This chain links TRBV5-1 with TRBJ2-1; 7 nucleotides agree with TRBD1. The J segment lost 0 bases and the V segment lost 0 bases, leaving 3 bases of the junction unmatched. The CDR3 contains 16 residues. Germline CDR1 reads SGHRS; CDR2 reads YFSETQ.